The rows below give T cell receptor beta chains drawn from one sample of a study of T cell repertoires in cytomegalovirus infection. TCRdb re-derived calls from the reads in MiXCR, one entry per CDR3 protein. The sample consists of around 100,000 distinct CDR3 sequences, about 17% of them appearing once. What was sequenced was PBMCs. These receptors came from a human donor in good health (CMV status not recorded). Some clones in this sample may be carry-over from other donors' samples. CDR3s include the opening cysteine and the closing phenylalanine or tryptophan. The order of the fields is D gene, J gene, clone size, V gene, CDR3 DNA, CDR3 protein. D genes are given only for firm matches. A clone size is listed for some rows: how often the clone was seen (once, few, many), or a class if it is expanded.

-,TRBJ1-1,many,TRBV7-2,TGTGCCAGCAGCCCACCGGCGAACACTGAAGCTTTCTTT,CASSPPANTEAFF
-,TRBJ2-1,-,TRBV4-1,TGCGCCAGCAGCCAACCCCGGCTAGCTTTCAATGAGCAGTTCTTC,CASSQPRLAFNEQFF
-,TRBJ1-6,many,TRBV4-2,TGTGCCAGCAGCCCCTCCAGGAGCTCCTATAATTCACCCCTCCACTTT,CASSPSRSSYNSPLHF
-,TRBJ1-2,-,TRBV9,TGTGCCAGCGGGCGTAGGGGGGAGGAGGGCTACACCTTC,CASGRRGEEGYTF
-,TRBJ1-1,many,TRBV6-1,TGTGCCAGCAGTGGCGGGGGCTACACTGAAGCTTTCTTT,CASSGGGYTEAFF
TRBD2,TRBJ2-1,few,TRBV14,TGTGCCAGCAGCCCCTTTTCCGGGACTAGCGCGAAAGAGCAGTTCTTC,CASSPFSGTSAKEQFF
-,TRBJ2-1,few,TRBV4-3,TGCGCCAGCAGCCAAATGGCAGGGAGAGATGAGCAGTTCTTC,CASSQMAGRDEQFF
TRBD1,TRBJ1-1,few,TRBV4-1,TGCGCCAGCAGCCGGGGGACAGGGTATGGAAATACTGAAGCTTTCTTT,CASSRGTGYGNTEAFF
-,TRBJ2-5,few,TRBV28,TGTGCCAGCAGTTTAAGTACAGGGAAGGGGCAAGAGACCCAGTACTTC,CASSLSTGKGQETQYF
-,TRBJ2-5,-,TRBV20-1,TGCAGTGCTATCGGAGGCCCCACGGATTGGGGAAGGGGCGAGACCCAGTACTTC,CSAIGGPTDWGRGETQYF
-,TRBJ2-1,many,TRBV4-1,TGCGCCAGCGGGGGGACAGACAGAACCTCCTACAATGAGCAGTTCTTC,CASGGTDRTSYNEQFF
-,TRBJ2-3,many,TRBV7-3,TGTGCCAGCAGCCCCGCCGTGGCGATGGGCACAGATACGCAGTATTTT,CASSPAVAMGTDTQYF
-,TRBJ1-4,few,TRBV30,TGTGCCTGGAGTACCCGGAATGAAAAACTGTTTTTT,CAWSTRNEKLFF
TRBD2,TRBJ2-1,-,TRBV5-1,TGCGCCAGCCAACTGGCGGGCGGGAGCTCCTACAATGAGCAGTTCTTC,CASQLAGGSSYNEQFF
TRBD2,TRBJ2-5,-,TRBV7-2,TGTGCCAGCAGCTTAGAGTGGCTAGCGGGGGGCCAAGAGACCCAGTACTTC,CASSLEWLAGGQETQYF
-,TRBJ1-2,-,TRBV7-9,TGTGCCAGCAGCTGGGACGACGGCTATGGCTACACCTTC,CASSWDDGYGYTF
-,TRBJ2-2,few,TRBV4-2,TGTGCCAGCAGCCAAGGGCACCCGAACACCGGGGAGCTGTTTTTT,CASSQGHPNTGELFF
-,TRBJ1-1,many,TRBV12-3/TRBV12-4,TGTGCCAGCAGTTTTCGGAATGAAGCTTTCTTT,CASSFRNEAFF
TRBD1,TRBJ2-2,-,TRBV5-4,TGTGCCAGCAGCTTAGGGACAGGCCCCACCGGGGAGCTGTTTTTT,CASSLGTGPTGELFF
-,TRBJ2-7,many,TRBV7-8,TGTGCCAGCAGCCCCACCCTCTACGAGCAGTACTTC,CASSPTLYEQYF
TRBD2,TRBJ2-1,-,TRBV7-3,TGTGCCAGCAGCCATGGACTAGCGGGGGTTAATGAGCAGTTCTTC,CASSHGLAGVNEQFF
-,TRBJ1-1,-,TRBV7-9,TGTGCCAGCAGCTTAGGCAGGGTGAACACTGAAGCTTTCTTT,CASSLGRVNTEAFF
-,TRBJ1-6,few,TRBV5-4,TGTGCCAGCAGCTTGGAAATTGACTCACCCCTCCACTTT,CASSLEIDSPLHF
-,TRBJ1-2,-,TRBV12-5,TGTGCTAGTGGTCTTGGGACGGGAGCTAACTATGGCTACACCTTC,CASGLGTGANYGYTF
-,TRBJ1-2,-,TRBV10-3,TGTGCCATCACCGCCCGATGGGGGGCAGGTGGCTACACCTTC,CAITARWGAGGYTF
-,TRBJ2-2,many,TRBV5-4,TGTGCCAGCAGTTCCGGGAGGACAGGGATGAACACCGGGGAGCTGTTTTTT,CASSSGRTGMNTGELFF
-,TRBJ1-1,-,TRBV28,TGTGCCAGCAATACGGGGTTGTCAAACACTGAAGCTTTATTT,CASNTGLSNTEALF
TRBD1,TRBJ2-1,-,TRBV11-2,TGTTCCAGCAGCACACTTGGACAGGGGTCCTACAATGAGCAGTTCTTC,CSSSTLGQGSYNEQFF
TRBD1,TRBJ2-5,many,TRBV10-3,TGTGCCATCAGTGAAGGGACAGCACAAGAGACCCAGTACTTC,CAISEGTAQETQYF
-,TRBJ1-2,few,TRBV10-3,TGTGCCATCTCCGAGGCGTCAGGTGGCTACACCTTC,CAISEASGGYTF
TRBD1,TRBJ2-3,-,TRBV7-9,TGTGCCAGCAGCCCCAGCCGGCCGACAGGGTTTAACGCAGATACGCAGTATTTT,CASSPSRPTGFNADTQYF
-,TRBJ1-5,-,TRBV12-3/TRBV12-4,TGTGCCAGCAGTTTGGGCCTCGATGGCAATCAGCCCCAGCATTTT,CASSLGLDGNQPQHF
-,TRBJ1-4,few,TRBV3-1,TGTGCCAGCAGTCGTAAGGGGCGCCCTAATGAAAAACTGTTTTTT,CASSRKGRPNEKLFF
-,TRBJ2-1,many,TRBV6-2/TRBV6-3,TGTGCCAGCAGTTCAGACGCGCTAGTTTTGGGGCAGTTCTTC,CASSSDALVLGQFF
-,TRBJ2-7,-,TRBV7-9,TGTGCCAGCAGCTTAGTACGGGTTTCGACCTACGAGCAGGACTTC,CASSLVRVSTYEQDF
TRBD1,TRBJ1-2,many,TRBV29-1,TGCAGCGCCCAGGGGGGGAAACAAGGCTACACCTTC,CSAQGGKQGYTF
-,TRBJ2-7,-,TRBV6-1,TGTGCCAGCAGTCCAGGGACGGGGAACTACGAGCAGTACTTC,CASSPGTGNYEQYF
-,TRBJ1-2,many,TRBV4-3,TGCGCCAGCAGCCAAGTGTTAGGGTTGGGTAACTATGGCTACACCTTC,CASSQVLGLGNYGYTF
TRBD1,TRBJ1-2,-,TRBV28,TGTGCCAGCAGCTCCCTGACAGGGGAAGGCTACACCTTC,CASSSLTGEGYTF
TRBD2,TRBJ2-4,many,TRBV7-2,TGTGCCAGCAGCTTAATCGGGCGGGGGGGCTCGGATCAGTACTTC,CASSLIGRGGSDQYF
-,TRBJ1-4,few,TRBV10-3,TGTGCCGCCTCCCCGGGGGGGGAAAAACTGTTTTTT,CAASPGGEKLFF
-,TRBJ1-2,many,TRBV28,TGTGCCAGCTCAGGGGAGTATGGCTACACCTTC,CASSGEYGYTF
-,TRBJ2-2,-,TRBV6-1,TGTGCGATAAACAGGAACACCGGGGAGCTGTTTTTT,CAINRNTGELFF
-,TRBJ1-1,-,TRBV2,TGTGCCAGCAGTGAACGGTTGAACACTGAAGCTTTCTTT,CASSERLNTEAFF
-,TRBJ2-1,few,TRBV3-1,TGTGCCAGCAGCCAATTGCATGAGCAGTTCTTC,CASSQLHEQFF
TRBD2,TRBJ2-3,many,TRBV28,TGTGCCAGCAGGATTCCGCGGGGGTCCTCAGATACGCAGTATTTT,CASRIPRGSSDTQYF
-,TRBJ2-3,few,TRBV5-1,TGCGCCAGCAGCCAGTCGACAGGTCCAGATACGCAGTATTTT,CASSQSTGPDTQYF
-,TRBJ2-7,few,TRBV5-6,TGTGCCAGCAGCTTGAGAGGGACAAGAGTAACCTACGAGCAGTACTTC,CASSLRGTRVTYEQYF
TRBD1,TRBJ1-5,-,TRBV5-1,TGCGCCAGCAGCATCGGCGGGACAGGGGGCAATCAGCCCCAGCATTTT,CASSIGGTGGNQPQHF
-,TRBJ2-2,-,TRBV18,TGTGCCACCTCGTGGACCACAGTCAACACCGGGGAGCTGTTTTTT,CATSWTTVNTGELFF
-,TRBJ2-1,-,TRBV5-6,TGTGCCAGCAGCTTGGCACGGAGCCGCTACAATGAGCAGTTCTTC,CASSLARSRYNEQFF
TRBD1,TRBJ2-3,-,TRBV7-2,TGTGCCAGCAGCTGGAGACAGGGGGAGGATACGCAGTATTTT,CASSWRQGEDTQYF
TRBD1,TRBJ1-1,few,TRBV15,TGTGCCTCGACATATGGCAGGGGGCTTGACACTGAAGCTTTCTTT,CASTYGRGLDTEAFF
-,TRBJ1-6,many,TRBV7-2,TGTGCCAGCAGCGAGGACTGGGATTCACCCCTCCACTTT,CASSEDWDSPLHF